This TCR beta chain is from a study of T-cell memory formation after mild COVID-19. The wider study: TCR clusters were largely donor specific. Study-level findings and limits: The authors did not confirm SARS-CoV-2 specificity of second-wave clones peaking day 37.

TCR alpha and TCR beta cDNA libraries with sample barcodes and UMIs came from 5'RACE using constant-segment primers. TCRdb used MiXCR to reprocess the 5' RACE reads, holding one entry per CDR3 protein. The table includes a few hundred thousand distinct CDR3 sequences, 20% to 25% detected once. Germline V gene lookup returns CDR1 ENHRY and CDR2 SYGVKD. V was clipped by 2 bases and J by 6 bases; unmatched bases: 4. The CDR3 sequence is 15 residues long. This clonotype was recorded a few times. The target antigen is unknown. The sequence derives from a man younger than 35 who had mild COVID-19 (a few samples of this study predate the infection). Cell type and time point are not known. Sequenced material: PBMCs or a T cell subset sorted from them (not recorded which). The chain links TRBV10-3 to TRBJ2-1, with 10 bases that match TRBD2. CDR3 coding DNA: TGTGCCATCAGTGAGGAGGAGCGGGGGGGCAATGAGCAGTTCTTC. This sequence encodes CAISEEERGGNEQFF.